This entry lists 20 T cell receptor beta chains sequenced from one sample in a study of CD4+ T cells in melanoma. Produced via immunoSEQ multiplex PCR; TCRdb's table is partial and in-frame only. The table shows roughly 60,000 clones, with about 70% occurring only once. Sequencing input: tumor tissue. The receptors stem from a human donor with melanoma.

The sample holds one count of this clone. This chain joins TRBV6-6 and TRBJ1-4; weak D call: TRBD1 (5 bases). The germline V gene encodes CDR1 MNHNY and CDR2 SVGAGI (reference sequence). Trimming pared 2 bases from V and 7 bases from J, leaving 14 bases between. The CDR3 is made up of 15 amino acids. CDR3 bases: TGTGCCAGCAGTTACCTAATTGAAAGGGGTGAAAAACTGTTTTTT. Its protein is CASSYLIERGEKLFF.

This clone has only one observation. Here the CDR3 reads CASTRGQGTSGNTIYF. The CDR3, as DNA: TGTGCCAGCACCCGGGGTCAGGGGACCTCTGGAAACACCATATATTTT. The chain carries TRBV6-4 and TRBJ1-3, with D perhaps TRBD1 (6 bases). Germline values: CDR1 MRHNA, CDR2 SNTAGT. This CDR3 has 16 amino acids. Trimming took off 7 bases at V and 0 bases at J, with 16 bases between the two ends.

The chain couples TRBV30 to TRBJ1-1; no reliable D call. Germline V gives CDR1 GTSNPN, CDR2 SVGIG (reference sequence). V was clipped by 4 bases and J by 4 bases, with 16 bases between them. This CDR3 is built from 14 residues. CDR3 sequence reads: CAWMRQRVGTEAFF. The CDR3 DNA reads as TGTGCCTGGATGCGGCAGCGGGTAGGCACTGAAGCTTTCTTT.

The V and J genes are TRBV7-6 and TRBJ2-7; D is unclear. Trimming shortened V by 4 bases and J by 6 bases, and 13 bases separated the two germline ends. CDR3 length: 13 amino acids. Germline assignment: CDR1 SGHVS and CDR2 FNYEAQ. The CDR3 region has the DNA TGTGCCAGCAGCTCGCCGACCTACTCCGAGCAGTACTTC. Translating it yields CASSSPTYSEQYF.

The table lists this clone with a count of one. This sequence joins TRBV7-2 and TRBJ2-3; 8 nucleotides line up with TRBD2. The CDR3 sequence is 19 residues long. After removal of 1 base from V and 6 bases from J, the junction contained 18 bases not matched to a gene. CDR1 SGHTA and CDR2 FQGNSA come from the germline V gene. CDR3: CASSLGWIRTSRGADTQYF. CDR3 in DNA: TGTGCCAGCAGCTTAGGGTGGATAAGGACTAGCCGAGGGGCGGATACGCAGTATTTT. Complete variable domain (other parts from reference TRBV7-2 and TRBJ2-3): GAGVSQSPSNKVTEKGKDVELRCDPISGHTALYWYRQSLGQGLEFLIYFQGNSAPDKSGLPSDRFSAERTGGSVSTLTIQRTQQEDSAVYLCASSLGWIRTSRGADTQYFGPGTRLTVL.

The J gene is TRBJ1-1, the V gene TRBV7-9; D gene ambiguous. The V end was cut by 5 bases, the J end by 6 bases, with 7 bases between. This CDR3 region has 11 residues. Germline CDR1 reads SEHNR; CDR2 reads FQNEAQ (reference sequence). The CDR3: CASSGGPEAFF. The CDR3 DNA follows: TGTGCCAGCAGCGGCGGGCCTGAAGCTTTCTTT.

This sequence joins TRBV18 and TRBJ1-4; 9 bases line up with TRBD1. The CDR3 has 17 amino acids. J lost 6 bases, V lost 6 bases, and 14 bases had no gene match. CDR1 KGHSH and CDR2 LQKENI come from the germline V gene. The CDR3 DNA sequence: TGTGCCAGCTCCCCCAGGAGTGGGGACAGGGTGCATGAAAAACTGTTTTTT. It translates to CASSPRSGDRVHEKLFF.

The chain has TRBV19 and TRBJ2-1; D is perhaps TRBD1 (6 bases). V lost 10 bases and J lost 7, with 11 bases in between. The CDR3 covers 11 residues. Per germline, CDR1 LNHDA and CDR2 SQIVND (reference sequence). In DNA form, the CDR3 reads TGTGCCACCAGGGGTGAAAATGAGCAGTTCTTC. It yields the protein CATRGENEQFF.

The genes are TRBV10-3 and TRBJ2-5, with TRBD1 identical over 8 bases. The CDR3 runs 14 residues. Germline lookup yields CDR1 ENHRY and CDR2 SYGVKD. Trimming took 8 bases from V and 0 from J; bases not matched to a gene: 5. This chain's CDR3 is CAIGLTGDQETQYF. CDR3 nucleotides: TGTGCCATCGGTCTGACAGGGGACCAAGAGACCCAGTACTTC.

The chain couples TRBV6-1 to TRBJ2-7; no definite D call. Per the germline V gene, CDR1 is MNHNS and CDR2 is SASEGT. The CDR3 runs to 15 residues. V lost 3 bases to trimming and J lost 2 bases, with 14 bases between them. The CDR3 region is CASSDLEFLAYEQYF. The CDR3 DNA is TGTGCCAGCAGTGATCTGGAATTCCTCGCCTACGAGCAGTACTTC.

This clone was observed many times. The chain is built from TRBV7-9 and TRBJ2-3, with 16 bases aligning to TRBD2. CDR3 length: 17 amino acids. The J segment lost 3 bases and the V segment lost 5 bases, leaving 5 bases of the junction unmatched. CDR1 and CDR2 from the germline V gene are SEHNR and FQNEAQ (reference sequence). CDR3 nucleotides: TGTGCCAGCAGCCCGGGGACTAGCGGGGGGGCAACAGATACGCAGTATTTT. Translating it yields CASSPGTSGGATDTQYF.

The chain couples TRBV27 to TRBJ2-1, with 7 bases lining up with TRBD2. Germline loops: CDR1 MNHEY, CDR2 SMNVEV (reference sequence). The CDR3 spans 14 residues. The junction had 0 bases not matched to a gene; V was cut back by 2 bases and J by 2 bases. CDR3 loop: CASSLAGAYNEQFF. The DNA for the CDR3 is TGTGCCAGCAGTTTAGCGGGGGCCTACAATGAGCAGTTCTTC.

CDR3 sequence (DNA): TGTGCCAGTAGCACAGGGCTAAGACAGCCCCAGCATTTT. It is translated as CASSTGLRQPQHF. V usage is TRBV19 and J usage is TRBJ1-5; tentatively, D is TRBD1 (6 bases). Trimming removed 6 bases at V and 7 bases at J, with 13 bases between. This CDR3 contains 13 residues. Germline V gives CDR1 LNHDA, CDR2 SQIVND (reference sequence).

The DNA for the CDR3 is TGTGCCAGCAGCTTATTACAGGGGGTTCAAGAGACCCAGTACTTC. This codes for CASSLLQGVQETQYF. J is TRBJ2-5 and V is TRBV7-6; 8 bases line up with TRBD1. The CDR3 is 15 amino acids. V shed 2 bases and J 2 bases; nucleotides not matched to a gene: 4. In germline, CDR1 is SGHVS, CDR2 FNYEAQ.

This clone has just a few counts. This chain connects TRBV7-9 to TRBJ2-1; tentatively, D is TRBD2 (6 bases). This CDR3 contains 15 residues. Trimming stripped 3 bases from V and 2 bases from J, with 11 bases between. The germline gives CDR1 SEHNR, CDR2 FQNEAQ (reference sequence). In DNA, the CDR3 is TGTGCCAGCAGCTTGGGTGGGGGGACCTACAATGAGCAGTTCTTC. It translates to CASSLGGGTYNEQFF.

This clone has ten or more counts. The V call is TRBV19, the J call TRBJ1-2; TRBD1 matches at 9 bases. CDR1 LNHDA and CDR2 SQIVND come from the germline V gene (reference sequence). This CDR3 is built from 16 residues. V lost 4 bases, J lost 6 bases, and 12 bases stayed unmatched. CDR3 loop: CASSSRPGTGRNGYTF. The CDR3 bases are TGTGCCAGTAGTAGCCGACCCGGGACAGGGAGGAATGGCTACACCTTC.

This chain joins TRBV7-8 and TRBJ1-6; the D is unclear. V lost 5 bases and J 10 bases, leaving 18 bases between the germline ends. Germline V gene sequence: CDR1 SGHVS, CDR2 FQNEAQ. The CDR3 extends over 15 amino acids. CDR3 amino acids: CASSQTFRGESPLHF. CDR3 nucleotide sequence: TGTGCCAGCAGCCAAACCTTCCGGGGAGAATCACCCCTCCACTTT.

V gene TRBV4-2 combines with J gene TRBJ2-1; a possible D gene is TRBD1 (6 bases). CDR1 is LGHNA and CDR2 is YNFKEQ in the germline V gene. Between the trimmed V and J ends, which lost 0 bases and 3 bases, there was a span of 12 bases. The CDR3 has 16 amino acids. The CDR3 DNA reads TGTGCCAGCAGCCAAGATTGGGCAGGGGACTACAATGAGCAGTTCTTC. This gives the protein CASSQDWAGDYNEQFF.

The genes are TRBV7-9 and TRBJ1-5, with D possibly TRBD1 on 6 matching bases. The germline V gene has CDR1 SEHNR and CDR2 FQNEAQ (reference sequence). There are 14 residues in the CDR3. Between the trimmed V and J ends, which lost 0 bases and 4 bases, there was a span of 7 bases. The DNA of the CDR3 is TGTGCCAGCAGCTTAGCTCAGGGGAATCAGCCCCAGCATTTT. Translation: CASSLAQGNQPQHF. Full variable domain (remainder filled in from reference TRBV7-9 and TRBJ1-5): DTGVSQNPRHKITKRGQNVTFRCDPISEHNRLYWYRQTLGQGPEFLTYFQNEAQLEKSRLLSDRFSAERPKGSFSTLEIQRTEQGDSAMYLCASSLAQGNQPQHFGDGTRLSIL.

J is TRBJ1-1 and V is TRBV5-1; D is perhaps TRBD1 (6 bases). The CDR3 length is 14 residues. V lost 1 base to trimming and J lost 4 bases, with 11 bases between them. CDR1 and CDR2 (germline): SGHRS, YFSETQ. CDR3 nucleotide sequence: TGCGCCAGCAGCTTGACAGGGAGGGGCACTGAAGCTTTCTTT. Residues: CASSLTGRGTEAFF.